Shown below are 17 T cell receptor beta chains from a single sample sequenced in a study of cytomegalovirus exposure and HLA in healthy donors. With 60 Vbeta and 13 Jbeta primers, the PCR was carried out. The repertoire was sequenced with immunoSEQ multiplex PCR; TCRdb's copy has only in-frame clones and lacks some. The sample contains about 130,000 clones, approximately 83% of which appear only once. The sequenced material came from PBMCs. The receptors shown here come from a woman aged 40 to 50 in good health and CMV-seropositive.

This clone has only one observation. CDR3 DNA: TGCGCCAGCAGCCAAGATTGGGGGAGGGGCACAGATACGCAGTATTTT. It encodes CASSQDWGRGTDTQYF. The rearrangement links TRBV4-3 to TRBJ2-3; TRBD2 agrees at 7 bases. Germline values: CDR1 LGHNA, CDR2 YSLEER. The CDR3 is 16 residues long. With V trimmed by 0 bases and J by 1 base, 4 bases remained unmatched.

V is TRBV5-3 and J is TRBJ2-7; D ambiguous. TRBV5-3 qualifies as an ORF whose function is uncertain. The CDR3 is 13 residues long. V was cut by 8 bases and J by 1 base, with 13 bases left in between. The CDR3 reads CARCFGWSYEQYF. In DNA, the CDR3 is TGTGCCAGGTGCTTCGGGTGGTCCTACGAGCAGTACTTC.

The V and J genes are TRBV5-1 and TRBJ2-3, with TRBD2 as a possible D gene (5 bases). The CDR3 runs to 15 residues. CDR1 is SGHRS and CDR2 is YFSETQ in the germline V gene. V was trimmed by 0 bases and J by 2 bases, leaving 10 bases between them. CDR3 residues: CASSLEDLITDTQYF. The DNA of the CDR3 is TGCGCCAGCAGCTTGGAGGACTTAATCACAGATACGCAGTATTTT.

The gene calls are TRBV5-1 and TRBJ2-5, with D perhaps matching TRBD1 (5 bases). Trimming left V 4 bases short and J 3 bases short, with 16 bases between. CDR1 and CDR2 (germline): SGHRS, YFSETQ. The CDR3 totals 15 residues. The CDR3 sequence is CASSPIHTGEETQYF. The CDR3 nucleotides read TGCGCCAGCAGCCCTATTCATACAGGTGAAGAGACCCAGTACTTC.

The chain joins TRBV5-5 to TRBJ2-5; 10 nucleotides align to TRBD2. Germline V lookup: CDR1 SGHKS, CDR2 YYEKEE (reference sequence). The CDR3 sequence is 14 residues long. With V trimmed by 4 bases and J by 5 bases, 5 bases remained unmatched. CDR3 DNA: TGTGCCAGCAGCCAAATAGCGGGAGGCGAGACCCAGTACTTC. This sequence encodes CASSQIAGGETQYF.

The chain joins TRBV29-1 to TRBJ2-7, with D possibly matching TRBD2 (5 bases). CDR3 length: 13 amino acids. The germline gives CDR1 SQVTM, CDR2 ANQGSEA. Trimming took 6 bases from V and 2 from J, leaving 14 bases between them. The CDR3 sequence is CSVRAADTYEQYF. The DNA for the CDR3 is TGCAGCGTGAGGGCCGCGGATACCTACGAGCAGTACTTC.

The V call is TRBV28, the J call TRBJ2-7; D may be TRBD2 (5 bases). The CDR3 loop spans 16 amino acids. CDR1 is MDHEN, CDR2 SYDVKM, per germline. Trimming shortened V by 2 bases and J by 0 bases, and 14 bases separated the two germline ends. The CDR3 DNA follows: TGTGCCAGCAGTTTAATAGCGAGGAGTTCCTCCTACGAGCAGTACTTC. This translates into CASSLIARSSSYEQYF.

The chain combines TRBV28 with TRBJ2-7; 15 nucleotides line up with TRBD2. J was trimmed by 3 bases and V by 7 bases; bases with no gene match: 16. Looked up from germline, CDR1 is MDHEN and CDR2 is SYDVKM. This CDR3 spans 19 amino acids. The CDR3, as DNA: TGTGCCAGCAAAGGGTCGGGGACTAGCGGGAGGTACTTCCTCTACGAGCAGTACTTC. Encoded protein: CASKGSGTSGRYFLYEQYF.

V usage is TRBV6-5 and J usage is TRBJ1-2; TRBD1 matches 9 bases. The CDR3 runs to 13 residues. V lost 4 bases, J lost 5 bases, and 2 bases stayed unmatched. From germline, CDR1 is MNHEY and CDR2 SVGAGI. CDR3 amino acids: CASSSGQGYGYTF. In DNA form, the CDR3 reads TGTGCCAGCAGTTCGGGACAGGGTTATGGCTACACCTTC.

The chain is built from TRBV18 and TRBJ1-3; 8 bases line up with TRBD1. The CDR3 has 17 residues. Germline CDR1 and CDR2: KGHSH and LQKENI. V was clipped by 2 bases and J by 0 bases; unmatched bases: 6. The CDR3 loop is CASSPESQGASGNTIYF. The CDR3 region has the DNA TGTGCCAGCTCACCAGAATCGCAGGGGGCCTCTGGAAACACCATATATTTT.

The rearrangement joins TRBV5-6 to TRBJ2-7, with 10 bases lining up with TRBD2. Trimming removed 4 bases from V and 4 bases from J; junction bases left unmatched: 2. CDR3 length equals 13 residues. Germline V CDR1 and CDR2: SGHDT, YYEEEE. The chain's CDR3 is CASSASGSYEQYF. CDR3 DNA sequence: TGTGCCAGCAGCGCTAGCGGGAGTTACGAGCAGTACTTC.

The chain carries TRBV28 and TRBJ2-7; possibly TRBD1 for D (5 bases). CDR1 is MDHEN, CDR2 SYDVKM, per germline. CDR3 length: 14 residues. Trimming took 3 bases from V and 2 from J, leaving 11 bases between them. The CDR3 DNA sequence: TGTGCCAGCAGTTTTTTTCAGGGTGCCTACGAGCAGTACTTC. Its protein is CASSFFQGAYEQYF.

This rearrangement joins TRBV28 to TRBJ1-5, with unresolved D. V lost 5 bases, J lost 6 bases, and 20 bases lay in between. Germline CDR1 and CDR2: MDHEN and SYDVKM. CDR3 length: 16 amino acids. CDR3: CASSPLSWEARQPQHF. CDR3 in DNA: TGTGCCAGCAGTCCCCTTAGTTGGGAGGCCCGTCAGCCCCAGCATTTT. The entire variable domain, with the rest obtained from reference TRBV28 and TRBJ1-5, is as follows: DVKVTQSSRYLVKRTGEKVFLECVQDMDHENMFWYRQDPGLGLRLIYFSYDVKMKEKGDIPEGYSVSREKKERFSLILESASTNQTSMYLCASSPLSWEARQPQHFGDGTRLSIL.

This chain links TRBV4-3 with TRBJ1-6, with 9 nucleotides matching TRBD1. CDR3 size: 16 residues. Germline values: CDR1 LGHNA, CDR2 YSLEER. Trimming at V came to 4 bases and at J to 7 bases, leaving 8 bases not matched to a gene. CDR3 sequence (DNA): TGCGCCAGCAGCCGAGTTACAGGGGGCCTCAATTCACCCCTCCACTTT. Its translation is CASSRVTGGLNSPLHF.

This clone showed up just a few times. The V gene is TRBV28, the J gene TRBJ2-7; tentative D call: TRBD2 (5 bases). The CDR3 loop spans 12 amino acids. CDR1 and CDR2 (germline): MDHEN, SYDVKM. V lost 5 bases, J lost 1 base, and 6 bases lay in between. The chain's CDR3 is CASSRDSYEQYF. CDR3 DNA: TGTGCCAGCAGTCGGGATTCCTACGAGCAGTACTTC. Complete variable domain (other parts from reference TRBV28 and TRBJ2-7): DVKVTQSSRYLVKRTGEKVFLECVQDMDHENMFWYRQDPGLGLRLIYFSYDVKMKEKGDIPEGYSVSREKKERFSLILESASTNQTSMYLCASSRDSYEQYFGPGTRLTVT.

DNA for the CDR3: TGTGCCAGCAGCCAGCGCACCTCGACAGCGACTAATGAAAAACTGTTTTTT. It encodes CASSQRTSTATNEKLFF. V is TRBV4-2 and J is TRBJ1-4, with D perhaps TRBD1 (5 bases). CDR3 length: 17 residues. Germline V gives CDR1 LGHNA, CDR2 YNFKEQ. V was pared by 3 bases and J by 2 bases, with 16 bases between.

With respect to this clone: The germline gene is not matched at one end of the junction; a read error may be the cause. The chain joins TRBV27 to TRBJ1-4; weak D call: TRBD1 (6 bases). CDR3 length equals 15 residues. Germline V lookup: CDR1 MNHEY, CDR2 SMNVEV (reference sequence). CDR3 in DNA: TGTGCCAGCAGTCGGACAGCAGGGAGTAATGAAGAACTGTTTTTT. This gives the protein CASSRTAGSNEELFF.